This T cell receptor beta chain was found in a study of regulatory T cells in long-lasting Graves disease. Overall study results and limits: Under persistent disease, TRBV28, TRBJ1-2 and TRBJ2-5 were used preferentially.

Arm-PCR of CDR3 regions and iRepertoire HTBI primers were the basis on which TCR beta libraries were built. TCRdb itself ran the multiplex PCR reads through MiXCR, one entry per CDR3 protein. The table shows 350,000 to 450,000 distinct CDR3 sequences, with 15% to 20% occurring only once. This clonotype came up many times. Its antigen is not known. Time point of the sample: newly diagnosed GD, antithyroid drugs for less than 3 months. Scientists built the TCR library using RNA that was extracted from PBMCs. From germline, CDR1 is SGDLS and CDR2 YYNGEE. CDR3 length: 15 residues. The V and J ends lost 2 bases and 1 base respectively, with 13 bases between them. These data were also reused for a study on T cells in Graves' hyperthyroidism and ophthalmopathy.

The source material was peripheral blood mononuclear cells (PBMCs), sampled at new diagnosis, from a patient treated with antithyroid drugs. The genes are TRBV9 and TRBJ2-7, with a possible D match to TRBD2 (5 bases). This receptor was identified in a man in his forties or fifties with Graves disease. CDR3 nucleotide sequence: TGTGCCAGCAGCGTGGGTCCTGGGAGATCCTACGAGCAGTACTTC. It specifies CASSVGPGRSYEQYF.